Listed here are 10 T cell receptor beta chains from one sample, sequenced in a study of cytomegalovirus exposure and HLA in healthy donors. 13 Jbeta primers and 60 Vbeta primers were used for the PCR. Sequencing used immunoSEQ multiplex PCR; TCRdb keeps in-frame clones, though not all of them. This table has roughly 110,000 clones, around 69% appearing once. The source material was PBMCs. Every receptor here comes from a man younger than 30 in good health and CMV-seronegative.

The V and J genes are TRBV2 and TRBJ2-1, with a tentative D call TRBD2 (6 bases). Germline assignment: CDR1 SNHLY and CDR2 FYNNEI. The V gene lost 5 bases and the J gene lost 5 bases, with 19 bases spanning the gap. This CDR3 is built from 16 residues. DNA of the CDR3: TGTGCCAGCAGTCCGATTTCGTGGGGGGACGACAATGAGCAGTTCTTC. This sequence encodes CASSPISWGDDNEQFF.

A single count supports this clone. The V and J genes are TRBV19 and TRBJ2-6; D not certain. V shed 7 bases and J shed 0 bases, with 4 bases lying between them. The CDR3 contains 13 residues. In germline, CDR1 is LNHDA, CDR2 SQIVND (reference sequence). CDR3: CASTFSGANVLTF. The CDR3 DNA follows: TGTGCCAGTACTTTCTCTGGGGCCAACGTCCTGACTTTC.

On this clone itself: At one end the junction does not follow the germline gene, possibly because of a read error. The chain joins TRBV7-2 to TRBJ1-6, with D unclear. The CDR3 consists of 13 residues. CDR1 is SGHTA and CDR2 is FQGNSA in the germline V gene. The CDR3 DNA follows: TGTGCCAGCGCCCTCTCCCCGCCCTCACTCCTCCACTTT. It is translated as CASALSPPSLLHF.

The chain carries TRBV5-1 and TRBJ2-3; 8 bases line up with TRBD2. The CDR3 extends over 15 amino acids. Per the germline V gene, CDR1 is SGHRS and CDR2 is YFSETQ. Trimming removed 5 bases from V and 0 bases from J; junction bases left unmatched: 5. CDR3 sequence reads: CASRYSGVSTDTQYF. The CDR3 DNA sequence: TGCGCCAGCAGATATAGCGGGGTGAGCACAGATACGCAGTATTTT.

The CDR3 region has the DNA TGCGCCAGCAGTGAAAACCTAGCCCGTGATACGCAGTATTTT. This codes for CASSENLARDTQYF. This rearrangement joins TRBV5-1 to TRBJ2-3; tentative D call: TRBD2 (5 bases). The CDR3 covers 14 residues. V gave up 5 bases and J gave up 6 bases, with 16 bases separating them. Germline values: CDR1 SGHRS, CDR2 YFSETQ.

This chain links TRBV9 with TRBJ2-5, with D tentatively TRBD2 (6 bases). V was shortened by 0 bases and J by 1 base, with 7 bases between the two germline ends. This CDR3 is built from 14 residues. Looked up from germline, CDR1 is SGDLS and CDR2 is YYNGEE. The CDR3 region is CASSVAGVQETQYF. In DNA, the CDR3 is TGTGCCAGCAGCGTAGCGGGGGTCCAAGAGACCCAGTACTTC.

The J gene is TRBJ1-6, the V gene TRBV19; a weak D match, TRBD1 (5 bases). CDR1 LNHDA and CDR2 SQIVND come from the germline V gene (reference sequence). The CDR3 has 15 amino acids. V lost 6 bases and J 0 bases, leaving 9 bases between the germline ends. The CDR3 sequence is CASRTGASYNSPLHF. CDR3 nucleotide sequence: TGTGCCAGTAGAACAGGTGCCTCCTATAATTCACCCCTCCACTTT.

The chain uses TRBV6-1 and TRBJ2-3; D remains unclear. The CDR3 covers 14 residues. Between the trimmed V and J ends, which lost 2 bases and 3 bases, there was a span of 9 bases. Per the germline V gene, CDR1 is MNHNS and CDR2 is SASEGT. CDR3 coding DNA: TGTGCCAGCAGTGAACCTCCGTTGACAGATACGCAGTATTTT. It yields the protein CASSEPPLTDTQYF.

In nucleotides, the CDR3 is TGTGCCAGCAGTCCCCCCGGGGGGGGAAAACTGTTTTTT. Protein: CASSPPGGGKLFF. The chain has TRBV25-1 and TRBJ1-4; TRBD1 might be the D (5 bases). V was cut by 5 bases and J by 10 bases, with 14 bases left in between. This CDR3 spans 13 amino acids. Germline loops: CDR1 MGHDK, CDR2 SYGVNS.

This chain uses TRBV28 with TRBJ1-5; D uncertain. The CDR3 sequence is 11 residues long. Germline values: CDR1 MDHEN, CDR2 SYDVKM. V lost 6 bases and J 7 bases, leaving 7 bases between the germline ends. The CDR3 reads CASRGSQPQHF. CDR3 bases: TGTGCCAGCAGGGGTAGCCAGCCCCAGCATTTT.